One sample yielded the 9 T cell receptor beta chains listed below, sequenced in a study of blood T cells in healthy people across ages. Primed by a sample-barcoded 5' primer and a J-beta primer mix, a second PCR proceeded for about 6 to 12 cycles. TCRdb recomputed calls from the 5' RACE reads with MiXCR, one row per CDR3 protein. In the table there are about 930,000 distinct CDR3 sequences, roughly 28% of which are singletons. These sequences were also reported in another study, on T cells of mothers and their children.

The specimen sequenced was blood. The receptors were gathered from a woman aged 40 to 50 in good health.

The sample holds a few counts of this clonotype. The rearrangement links TRBV5-1 to TRBJ2-5; D may be TRBD2 (6 bases). The V end was cut by 6 bases, the J end by 4 bases, with 16 bases between. This CDR3 has 14 residues. The germline V gene encodes CDR1 SGHRS and CDR2 YFSETQ. DNA of the CDR3: TGCGCCAGCACCCGTGGGGGGTCCGGAGAGACCCAGTACTTC. This encodes CASTRGGSGETQYF.

In nucleotides, the CDR3 is TGTGCCAGCAGCCCGGACAGCTTGAGGAACAATGAGCAGTTCTTC. This codes for CASSPDSLRNNEQFF. The chain is built from TRBV5-8 and TRBJ2-1, with a weak D call TRBD1 (6 bases). CDR3 length: 15 residues. V lost 4 bases to trimming and J lost 5 bases, with 16 bases between them. From germline, CDR1 is SGHTS and CDR2 YDEGEE.

This clonotype was detected many times. The chain joins TRBV9 to TRBJ2-7, with D tentatively TRBD1 (6 bases). V gave up 3 bases and J gave up 5 bases, with 12 bases separating them. This CDR3 comprises 13 residues. Germline V gives CDR1 SGDLS, CDR2 YYNGEE. CDR3 in amino acids: CASSAGVPNEQYF. The CDR3 DNA sequence: TGTGCCAGCAGCGCAGGGGTGCCGAACGAGCAGTACTTC.

The chain carries TRBV12-3 or TRBV12-4 and TRBJ2-1, with D possibly TRBD2 on 5 matching bases. Deletions cut 4 bases from V and 5 bases from J, with 15 bases between. The CDR3 totals 15 residues. The CDR3 sequence: CASSSLGRLNNEQFF. The CDR3 DNA follows: TGTGCCAGCAGTTCTCTTGGCAGACTAAACAATGAGCAGTTCTTC.

This clonotype was recorded only once. The chain employs TRBV18 and TRBJ2-1; no clear D. Deletions cut 1 base from V and 13 bases from J, with 14 bases between. The length of the CDR3 is 13 residues. Per the germline V gene, CDR1 is KGHSH and CDR2 is LQKENI. The CDR3 loop reads CASSPRTTETQFF. The CDR3 DNA is TGTGCCAGCTCACCACGAACCACCGAGACCCAGTTCTTC.

This clonotype was recorded a few times. A read error may explain this, as a much larger clone is one base away. V gene TRBV6-6 combines with J gene TRBJ1-4; D not certain. Germline CDR1 MNHNY, CDR2 SVGAGI (reference sequence). This CDR3 has 13 residues. The CDR3 region is CAIEDTHNGKLFF. CDR3 bases: TGTGCCATTGAGGATACCCATAATGGAAAACTGTTTTTT.

There are many counts of this clonotype. The V gene is TRBV12-3 or TRBV12-4, the J gene TRBJ2-7, with 7 bases that match TRBD1. This CDR3 has 14 residues. Trimming took 2 bases from V and 6 from J; bases not matched to a gene: 7. The CDR3 nucleotides read TGTGCCAGCAGTTTACCGACAGGGTTCGGCGAGCAGTACTTC. It yields the protein CASSLPTGFGEQYF.

CDR3 sequence reads: CASSSSRDPTYEQYF. CDR3 nucleotides: TGTGCCAGCAGCTCATCCCGGGATCCCACCTACGAGCAGTACTTC. V usage is TRBV7-2 and J usage is TRBJ2-7; weak D call: TRBD2 (5 bases). This CDR3 has 15 amino acids. From germline, CDR1 is SGHTA and CDR2 FQGNSA. Trimming removed 4 bases at V and 2 bases at J, with 15 bases between. Using reference TRBV7-2 and TRBJ2-7 for the parts outside the CDR3, the full variable domain is GAGVSQSPSNKVTEKGKDVELRCDPISGHTALYWYRQSLGQGLEFLIYFQGNSAPDKSGLPSDRFSAERTGGSVSTLTIQRTQQEDSAVYLCASSSSRDPTYEQYFGPGTRLTVT.

This chain links TRBV28 with TRBJ2-5; D remains unclear. V dropped 6 bases and J dropped 5 bases, with 16 bases sitting between them. The CDR3 contains 14 residues. In germline, CDR1 is MDHEN, CDR2 SYDVKM. The CDR3 spells CASRFGSSRETQYF. The CDR3 region has the DNA TGTGCCAGCAGGTTTGGTAGTAGTCGGGAGACCCAGTACTTC. The whole variable domain, remainder taken from reference TRBV28 and TRBJ2-5, is DVKVTQSSRYLVKRTGEKVFLECVQDMDHENMFWYRQDPGLGLRLIYFSYDVKMKEKGDIPEGYSVSREKKERFSLILESASTNQTSMYLCASRFGSSRETQYFGPGTRLLVL.